This TCR beta chain originates from a study of cytomegalovirus exposure and HLA in healthy donors. General study findings and limits: TCR beta chain V- and J-gene trimming was linked, in a later analysis, to a missense variant in DCLRE1C.

Trimming removed 4 bases at V and 11 bases at J, with 11 bases between. Per the germline V gene, CDR1 is MGHRA and CDR2 is YSYEKL. The CDR3 is 12 residues long. The PCR employed 60 Vbeta primers together with 13 Jbeta primers. Profiling relied on immunoSEQ multiplex PCR, and the TCRdb table lists in-frame clones only, not all of them. The sample holds around 170,000 clones, over 60% seen once. Details on this clone: Its antigen is unidentified.

The clonotype comes from a girl aged 5-17 years in good health and CMV-seronegative. Sequencing was performed on PBMCs. This chain uses TRBV4-1 with TRBJ1-4; no firm D call. CDR3: CASSRTGEKLFF. CDR3 in DNA: TGCGCCAGCAGCCGAACCGGGGAGAAACTGTTTTTT.